Listed here are 16 T cell receptor beta chains from one sample, sequenced in a study of CD8+CD57+ T cells in acquired aplastic anemia. CDR3 and TCR beta VDJ profiling relied on a genomic DNA template. MiXCR was run by TCRdb on the reads, yielding one entry per CDR3 protein. The table has a few hundred thousand distinct CDR3 sequences, just under 70% seen once; the top ten hold under 4.5%. The sample consisted of sorted CD4+, CD8+, or CD8+CD57+ T cells (not recorded which) from PBMCs. The source is a human donor in good health, serving as a control.

The chain is built from TRBV12-3 or TRBV12-4 and TRBJ2-3, with a possible D match to TRBD1 (5 bases). The CDR3 is 17 amino acids. The germline V and J ends were trimmed by 7 bases and 6 bases, with 26 bases remaining between them. The CDR3 protein is CASTSFNTRVMRDTQYF. In DNA, the CDR3 is TGTGCCAGCACGTCTTTCAATACCAGGGTGATGAGGGATACGCAGTATTTT.

This clonotype was found once. The junction departs from the called germline gene at one end, perhaps through a read error. The V gene is TRBV24-1, the J gene TRBJ2-1; a possible D gene is TRBD2 (7 bases). The CDR3 is 18 amino acids. Germline V gene data show CDR1 as KGHDR and CDR2 as SFDVKD. For the CDR3, the DNA is TGTGCCAGCAGTGCCAGCGCTTCTCGGGGGGCACTGTACAATGAGCAGTTCTTC. Protein: CASSASASRGALYNEQFF.

J is TRBJ1-2 and V is TRBV12-3 or TRBV12-4; possibly TRBD1 for D (5 bases). V was shortened by 2 bases and J by 8 bases, with 12 bases between the two germline ends. CDR3 length equals 13 residues. The CDR3: CASSLWGRGGYTF. The DNA for the CDR3 is TGTGCCAGCAGTTTATGGGGCAGAGGAGGCTACACCTTC.

The chain joins TRBV5-1 to TRBJ2-5; D remains unclear. This CDR3 has 12 residues. Germline V gene data show CDR1 as SGHRS and CDR2 as YFSETQ. The V end was cut by 4 bases, the J end by 0 bases, with 4 bases between. CDR3 sequence: CASSPHQETQYF. In DNA, the CDR3 is TGCGCCAGCAGCCCTCACCAAGAGACCCAGTACTTC.

The V gene is TRBV27, the J gene TRBJ1-1, with 8 bases matching TRBD1. In germline, CDR1 is MNHEY, CDR2 SMNVEV (reference sequence). CDR3 length: 13 amino acids. The J segment lost 9 bases and the V segment lost 6 bases, leaving 9 bases of the junction unmatched. In DNA, the CDR3 is TGTGCCAGCAGGGAAACAGGGGGTCCGCAAGCTTTCTTT. Amino acids: CASRETGGPQAFF.

Concerning this clonotype: A read error may produce the germline difference seen at one junction end. The chain uses TRBV24-1 and TRBJ1-1; 7 bases line up with TRBD1. CDR3 length: 13 amino acids. Germline CDR1 and CDR2: KGHDR and SFDVKD. CDR3 loop: CATSGQVNTEVFF. The DNA of the CDR3 is TGTGCCACTTCAGGACAGGTGAACACGGAAGTTTTCTTT.

A few counts support this clonotype. The chain recombines TRBV30 with TRBJ2-3; the D gene is possibly TRBD2 (7 bases). From germline, CDR1 is GTSNPN and CDR2 SVGIG (reference sequence). Trimming stripped 6 bases from V and 5 bases from J, with 21 bases between. The CDR3 covers 15 residues. The CDR3 DNA reads TGTGCCTGCAACGCGAGGGGGGGGGTGGTAGATACGCAGTATTTT. Its translation: CACNARGGVVDTQYF.

In regard to this clonotype: An end of the junction does not agree with germline; a read error may underlie this. The J gene is TRBJ2-7, the V gene TRBV10-3; the D is unclear. This CDR3 spans 15 amino acids. CDR1 is ENHRY, CDR2 SYGVKD, per germline. CDR3 bases: TGTGCCATCAAAGAGGCAGCAGGACCGGCCTATCCCCACGGCTTC. Its translation is CAIKEAAGPAYPHGF.

This clonotype was found many times. This chain connects TRBV11-2 to TRBJ1-6; possible D gene TRBD1, 5 bases. Germline lookup yields CDR1 SGHAT and CDR2 FQNNGV. V lost 5 bases, J lost 8 bases, and 10 bases lay in between. CDR3 length equals 13 residues. The CDR3 loop is CASSLGVYSPLHF. DNA of the CDR3: TGTGCCAGCAGCCTAGGGGTGTATTCACCCCTCCACTTT. The full variable domain, its missing parts supplied by reference TRBV11-2 and TRBJ1-6, is EAGVAQSPRYKIIEKRQSVAFWCNPISGHATLYWYQQILGQGPKLLIQFQNNGVVDDSQLPKDRFSAERLKGVDSTLKIQPAKLEDSAVYLCASSLGVYSPLHFGNGTRLTVT.

The chain is built from TRBV7-9 and TRBJ1-2; no firm D call. CDR1 is SEHNR, CDR2 FQNEAQ, per germline (reference sequence). This CDR3 has 12 residues. With 6 bases removed from V and 2 bases from J, the gap between germline ends came to 7 bases. CDR3 sequence reads: CASRRENYGYTF. For the CDR3, the DNA is TGTGCCAGCAGGAGAGAAAACTATGGCTACACCTTC.

The rearrangement links TRBV7-9 to TRBJ2-1; 7 nucleotides agree with TRBD1. From germline, CDR1 is SEHNR and CDR2 FQNEAQ (reference sequence). The length of the CDR3 is 15 residues. The V and J ends lost 4 bases and 4 bases, in that order; junction bases with no gene match: 7. CDR3 nucleotide sequence: TGTGCCAGCAGCTCAACCGGGACAGTGTACAATGAGCAGTTCTTC. It is translated as CASSSTGTVYNEQFF.

This clonotype has a single count. The CDR3 region has the DNA TGTGCCAGCAGCATGGCCCAGGGGGGGGGCACAGATACGCAGTATTTT. Protein: CASSMAQGGGTDTQYF. This chain links TRBV19 with TRBJ2-3; perhaps D is TRBD1 or TRBD2 (7 bases each). Germline V CDR1 and CDR2: LNHDA, SQIVND (reference sequence). The CDR3 spans 16 residues. V dropped 9 bases and J dropped 1 base, with 20 bases sitting between them. Combining the CDR3 with reference TRBV19 and TRBJ2-3 gives the whole variable domain DGGITQSPKYLFRKEGQNVTLSCEQNLNHDAMYWYRQDPGQGLRLIYYSQIVNDFQKGDIAEGYSVSREKKESFPLTVTSAQKNPTAFYLCASSMAQGGGTDTQYFGPGTRLTVL.

Details on this clonotype: A read error may account for a junction end that differs from germline. This rearrangement joins TRBV7-9 to TRBJ2-5, with D unclear. Per germline, CDR1 SEHNR and CDR2 FQNEAQ (reference sequence). The CDR3 contains 14 residues. The CDR3 is CATSPLAGPATQYF. As DNA, the CDR3 is TGTGCCACCAGCCCACTGGCCGGGCCAGCGACCCAGTACTTC.

This clonotype was observed once. The rearrangement links TRBV19 to TRBJ2-7; 12 bases fit TRBD2. Losses at the gene ends were 6 bases for V and 1 base for J; bases not matched to a gene: 1. The CDR3 spans 14 residues. The germline V gene encodes CDR1 LNHDA and CDR2 SQIVND (reference sequence). CDR3 in amino acids: CASRGTSGSYEQYF. The CDR3 DNA reads TGTGCCAGTAGAGGGACTAGCGGGTCCTACGAGCAGTACTTC.

The chain is built from TRBV7-2 and TRBJ1-3; D possibly corresponds to TRBD1 (6 bases). V was shortened by 5 bases and J by 12 bases, with 17 bases between the two germline ends. The germline V gene has CDR1 SGHTA and CDR2 FQGNSA. The CDR3 length is 13 residues. The CDR3 loop reads CASSSSEGESIYF. The DNA for the CDR3 is TGTGCCAGCAGCAGTTCAGAGGGGGAGAGCATATATTTT.

In its sample, this clonotype was seen many times. The V gene is TRBV20-1, the J gene TRBJ2-3, with TRBD2 matching 7 bases. Germline values: CDR1 DFQATT, CDR2 SNEGSKA (reference sequence). V shed 3 bases, J shed 2 bases, and the junction held 8 bases outside the gene matches. The CDR3 contains 15 residues. The CDR3: CSARSWDYPTDTQYF. As DNA, the CDR3 is TGCAGTGCTAGGAGTTGGGACTATCCCACAGATACGCAGTATTTT.